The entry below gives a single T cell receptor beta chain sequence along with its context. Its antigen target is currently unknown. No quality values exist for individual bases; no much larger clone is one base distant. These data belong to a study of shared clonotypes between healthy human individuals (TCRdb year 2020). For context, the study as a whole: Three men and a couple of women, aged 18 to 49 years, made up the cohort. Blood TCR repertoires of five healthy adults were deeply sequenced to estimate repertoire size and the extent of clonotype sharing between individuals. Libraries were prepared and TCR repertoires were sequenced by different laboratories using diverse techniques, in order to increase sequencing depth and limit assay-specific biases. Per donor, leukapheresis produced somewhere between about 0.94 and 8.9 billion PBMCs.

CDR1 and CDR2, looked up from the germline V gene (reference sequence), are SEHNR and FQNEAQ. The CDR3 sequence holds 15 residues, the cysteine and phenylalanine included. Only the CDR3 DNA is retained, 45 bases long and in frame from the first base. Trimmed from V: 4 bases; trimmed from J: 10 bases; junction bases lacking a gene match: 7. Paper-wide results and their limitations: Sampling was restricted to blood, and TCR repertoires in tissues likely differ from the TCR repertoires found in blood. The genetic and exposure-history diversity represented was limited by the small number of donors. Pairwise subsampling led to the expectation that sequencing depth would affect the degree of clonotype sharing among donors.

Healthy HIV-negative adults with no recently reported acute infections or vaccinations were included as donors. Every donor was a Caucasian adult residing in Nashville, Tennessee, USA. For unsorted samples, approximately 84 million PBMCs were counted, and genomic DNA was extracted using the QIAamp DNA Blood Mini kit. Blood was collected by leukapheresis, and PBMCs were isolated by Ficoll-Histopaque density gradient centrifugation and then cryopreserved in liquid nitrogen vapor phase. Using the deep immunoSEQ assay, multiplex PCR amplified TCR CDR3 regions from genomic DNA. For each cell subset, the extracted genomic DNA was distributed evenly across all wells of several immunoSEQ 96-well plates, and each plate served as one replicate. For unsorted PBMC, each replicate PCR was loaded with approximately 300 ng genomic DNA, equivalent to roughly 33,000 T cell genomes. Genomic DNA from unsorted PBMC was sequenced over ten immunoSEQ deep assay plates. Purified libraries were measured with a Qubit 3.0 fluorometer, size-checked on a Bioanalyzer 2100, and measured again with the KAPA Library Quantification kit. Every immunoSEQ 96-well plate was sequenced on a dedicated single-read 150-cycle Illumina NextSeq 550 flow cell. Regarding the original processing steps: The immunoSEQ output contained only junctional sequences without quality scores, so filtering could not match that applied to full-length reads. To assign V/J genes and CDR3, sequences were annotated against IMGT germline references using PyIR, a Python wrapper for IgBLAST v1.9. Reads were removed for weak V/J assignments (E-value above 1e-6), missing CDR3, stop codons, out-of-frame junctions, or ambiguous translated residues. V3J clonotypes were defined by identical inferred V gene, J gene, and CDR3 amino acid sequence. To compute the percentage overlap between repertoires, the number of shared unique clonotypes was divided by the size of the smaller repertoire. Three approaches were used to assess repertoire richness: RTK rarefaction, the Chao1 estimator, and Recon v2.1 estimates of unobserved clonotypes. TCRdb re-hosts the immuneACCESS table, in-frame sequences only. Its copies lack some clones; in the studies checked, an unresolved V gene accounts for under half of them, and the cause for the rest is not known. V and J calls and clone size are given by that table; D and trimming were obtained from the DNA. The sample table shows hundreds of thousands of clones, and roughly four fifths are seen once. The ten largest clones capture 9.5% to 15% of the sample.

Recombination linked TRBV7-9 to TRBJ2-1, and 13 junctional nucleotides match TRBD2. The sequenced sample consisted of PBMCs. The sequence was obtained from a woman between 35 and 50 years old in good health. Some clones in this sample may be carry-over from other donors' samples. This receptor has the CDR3 CASSSVGTSGTEQFF. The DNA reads TGTGCCAGCAGCTCCGTCGGGACTAGCGGGACCGAGCAGTTCTTC.